The 17 T cell receptor beta chains below all came from one sample that was sequenced in a study of blood T cell repertoires in COVID-19. This table comes from immunoSEQ multiplex PCR, and its TCRdb copy is limited to in-frame clones, with some not included. In the table there are 57,000 or so clones, about 82% of which are singletons. What was sequenced was peripheral blood. The receptor source for this set is a man aged 65 to 85 with acute or convalescent COVID-19.

The rearrangement uses TRBV27 and TRBJ2-1; TRBD2 agrees at 10 bases. CDR3 length: 14 residues. Germline V gene lookup returns CDR1 MNHEY and CDR2 SMNVEV (reference sequence). V dropped 6 bases and J dropped 8; count of bases not matched to a gene: 7. CDR3 bases: TGTGCCAGCAGGGCCAGCGGGGGGGGGTATGAGCAGTTCTTC. Its translation: CASRASGGGYEQFF.

The genes are TRBV9 and TRBJ2-5; 12 nucleotides agree with TRBD2. The V gene end was trimmed by 3 bases and the J gene end by 7 bases; junction bases not matched to a gene: 7. The CDR3 runs to 15 residues. Germline V gene sequence: CDR1 SGDLS, CDR2 YYNGEE. The CDR3 loop reads CASSAPTSGGRTQYF. The CDR3 DNA sequence: TGTGCCAGCAGCGCGCCGACTAGCGGGGGACGGACCCAGTACTTC.

V is TRBV7-8 and J is TRBJ1-1; D possibly corresponds to TRBD1 (6 bases). The V and J ends lost 0 bases and 4 bases respectively, with 9 bases between them. This CDR3 region has 14 residues. Germline V gene data show CDR1 as SGHVS and CDR2 as FQNEAQ. The CDR3 DNA reads as TGTGCCAGCAGCTTAGCGGGGGGGCCCACTGAAGCTTTCTTT. Its protein is CASSLAGGPTEAFF.

This clone was recorded a few times. V is TRBV19 and J is TRBJ2-5, with 8 bases aligning to TRBD2. The CDR3 runs 18 residues. The germline V gene has CDR1 LNHDA and CDR2 SQIVND (reference sequence). J lost 1 base, V lost 6 bases, and 16 bases had no gene match. For the CDR3, the DNA is TGTGCCAGTAGCTCGGGAGCAGTAGCGGGGTCCCTCCAAGAGACCCAGTACTTC. Translating it yields CASSSGAVAGSLQETQYF.

V usage is TRBV3-1 (or the pseudogene TRBV3-2) and J usage is TRBJ2-6, with a weak D call TRBD2 (7 bases). Germline values: CDR1 LGHDT, CDR2 YNNKEL (reference sequence). The CDR3 totals 18 residues. The V gene lost 2 bases and the J gene lost 2 bases, with 16 bases spanning the gap. CDR3 sequence reads: CASSQRKRGAAGANVLTF. For the CDR3, the DNA is TGTGCCAGCAGCCAAAGGAAACGGGGGGCTGCTGGGGCCAACGTCCTGACTTTC.

The chain links TRBV4-1 to TRBJ1-4; 12 positions agree with TRBD1. J lost 8 bases, V lost 0 bases, and 7 bases had no gene match. Germline lookup yields CDR1 MGHRA and CDR2 YSYEKL. This CDR3 comprises 17 residues. This CDR3 is CASSQDAGQGALEKLFF. The CDR3 region has the DNA TGCGCCAGCAGCCAAGATGCGGGACAGGGGGCGTTGGAAAAACTGTTTTTT.

The chain carries TRBV7-5 and TRBJ2-4; TRBD1 was called by the table and not checked on the DNA. TRBV7-5 is listed as a pseudogene. The CDR3 has 18 residues. CDR3 sequence: CARSLKNGRGIAKNIQYF. The CDR3 DNA follows: TGTGCCAGAAGCTTAAAAAATGGCAGGGGTATAGCCAAAAACATTCAGTACTTC.

The chain employs TRBV5-4 and TRBJ1-2, with D maybe TRBD1 (5 bases). The CDR3 covers 14 residues. The germline V and J ends were trimmed by 4 bases and 4 bases, with 14 bases remaining between them. Germline CDR1 and CDR2: SGHNT and YYREEE (reference sequence). The DNA for the CDR3 is TGTGCCAGCAGCGGGGGGGGACGGGGCTATGGCTACACCTTC. It encodes CASSGGGRGYGYTF.

The CDR3 loop reads CASSLRGVSYEQYF. For the CDR3, the DNA is TGTGCCAGTAGTTTGAGAGGCGTCTCCTACGAGCAGTACTTC. This chain links TRBV19 with TRBJ2-7; D is uncertain. This CDR3 is built from 14 residues. Looked up from germline, CDR1 is LNHDA and CDR2 is SQIVND (reference sequence). Trimming cost V 5 bases and J 0 bases, with 11 bases left between them.

V is TRBV7-3 and J is TRBJ2-5, with D perhaps matching TRBD1 (6 bases). The V end was cut by 1 base, the J end by 2 bases, with 20 bases between. Germline CDR1 SGHTA, CDR2 FQGTGA. This CDR3 has 18 residues. CDR3 loop: CASSLMGPGTTTQETQYF. CDR3 coding DNA: TGTGCCAGCAGCTTAATGGGTCCCGGGACAACAACACAAGAGACCCAGTACTTC.

The V and J genes are TRBV7-2 and TRBJ1-6; D may be TRBD1 (5 bases). This CDR3 has 15 residues. Germline V gene sequence: CDR1 SGHTA, CDR2 FQGNSA. V lost 7 bases and J lost 7, with 17 bases in between. This chain's CDR3 is CASTAGPPTNSPLHF. The CDR3 coding sequence is TGTGCCAGCACCGCGGGACCACCAACCAATTCACCCCTCCACTTT.

The chain links TRBV18 to TRBJ1-1; TRBD1 agrees at 7 bases. The V segment lost 2 bases and the J segment 2 bases; nucleotides outside the gene matches: 5. This CDR3 region has 15 residues. CDR1 and CDR2 (germline): KGHSH, LQKENI. CDR3 DNA sequence: TGTGCCAGCTCACCAAGGGACAGCACCAACACTGAAGCTTTCTTT. Its translation: CASSPRDSTNTEAFF.

The chain links TRBV7-6 to TRBJ2-2; weak D call: TRBD1 (5 bases). The ends were cut back, 5 bases at V and 5 bases at J, with 9 bases in the middle. The CDR3 sequence is 13 residues long. Germline V gives CDR1 SGHVS, CDR2 FNYEAQ. The CDR3 loop is CASSQQETGELFF. The CDR3, as DNA: TGTGCCAGCAGCCAACAGGAGACCGGGGAGCTGTTTTTT. The variable domain in full, with the rest retrieved from reference TRBV7-6 and TRBJ2-2, is GAGVSQSPRYKVTKRGQDVALRCDPISGHVSLYWYRQALGQGPEFLTYFNYEAQQDKSGLPNDRFSAERPEGSISTLTIQRTEQRDSAMYRCASSQQETGELFFGEGSRLTVL.

The chain joins TRBV5-1 to TRBJ2-3; 9 nucleotides line up with TRBD2. Germline V gene lookup returns CDR1 SGHRS and CDR2 YFSETQ. J lost 3 bases, V lost 0 bases, and 8 bases had no gene match. This CDR3 is 17 amino acids long. CDR3 amino acids: CASSLGDSGGSTDTQYF. The CDR3 DNA follows: TGCGCCAGCAGCTTGGGTGATAGCGGGGGTTCAACAGATACGCAGTATTTT.

J is TRBJ2-7 and V is TRBV5-8; D is perhaps TRBD1 (5 bases). The V end lost 0 bases, the J end lost 2 bases, and 12 bases lay between the germline ends. From germline, CDR1 is SGHTS and CDR2 YDEGEE. This CDR3 region has 15 residues. The CDR3 region has the DNA TGTGCCAGCAGCTTGGACAGGTCCCCCCCCTACGAGCAGTACTTC. Encoded protein: CASSLDRSPPYEQYF.

The chain couples TRBV2 to TRBJ2-1, with D unresolved. CDR3 size: 14 residues. V lost 2 bases and J 3 bases, leaving 8 bases between the germline ends. The germline V gene has CDR1 SNHLY and CDR2 FYNNEI. The DNA of the CDR3 is TGTGCCAGCAGTGAACGGCAGCGCTACAATGAGCAGTTCTTC. It encodes CASSERQRYNEQFF. The whole variable domain, filled in from reference TRBV2 and TRBJ2-1, reads EPEVTQTPSHQVTQMGQEVILRCVPISNHLYFYWYRQILGQKVEFLVSFYNNEISEKSEIFDDQFSVERPDGSNFTLKIRSTKLEDSAMYFCASSERQRYNEQFFGPGTRLTVL.

The chain uses TRBV24-1 and TRBJ2-3, with 11 bases identical to TRBD1. The CDR3 is 17 amino acids. V lost 3 bases to trimming and J lost 3 bases; unmatched junction nucleotides: 7. Germline V gene sequence: CDR1 KGHDR, CDR2 SFDVKD. This chain's CDR3 is CATSDPGQGGKTDTQYF. The CDR3 DNA reads as TGTGCCACCAGTGATCCGGGACAGGGGGGGAAAACAGATACGCAGTATTTT.